This is a list of T cell receptor beta chains from one sample in a study of cytomegalovirus exposure and HLA in healthy donors. Sequencing used immunoSEQ multiplex PCR; TCRdb keeps in-frame clones, though not all of them. The sample carries roughly 80,000 clones, 78% recorded once. The sample was PBMCs. Receptor source: a man between 40 and 49 years old in good health and CMV-seronegative. CDR3s include the opening cysteine and the closing phenylalanine or tryptophan. Each record gives: clone size, J gene, D gene, V gene, CDR3 length, CDR3 protein, CDR3 DNA. A D gene is named only where the DNA matches it firmly. Expanded clones get a size class; other rows say once, few or many, or leave the size out.

clone size: NA
J gene: TRBJ1-3
D gene: TRBD1
V gene: TRBV10-1
CDR3 length: 14
CDR3 protein: CASGTGYGGNTIYF
CDR3 DNA: TGCGCCAGCGGGACAGGGTACGGCGGAAACACCATATATTTT

clone size: NA
J gene: TRBJ2-1
D gene: TRBD1
V gene: TRBV5-6
CDR3 length: 17
CDR3 protein: CASSLLTGGSSTNEQFF
CDR3 DNA: TGTGCCAGCAGCTTATTAACAGGGGGCTCCTCTACTAATGAGCAGTTCTTC

clone size: NA
J gene: TRBJ2-5
D gene: NA
V gene: TRBV6-1
CDR3 length: 17
CDR3 protein: CASSGGLRSGPGETQYF
CDR3 DNA: TGTGCCAGCAGTGGGGGACTTAGGAGCGGCCCTGGGGAGACCCAGTACTTC

clone size: NA
J gene: TRBJ1-4
D gene: TRBD1
V gene: TRBV19
CDR3 length: 17
CDR3 protein: CASSPQTGGASDEKLFF
CDR3 DNA: TGTGCCAGTAGTCCTCAGACAGGGGGCGCATCCGATGAAAAACTGTTTTTT

clone size: NA
J gene: TRBJ1-2
D gene: NA
V gene: TRBV5-4
CDR3 length: 15
CDR3 protein: CASSLAGGGSGGYTF
CDR3 DNA: TGTGCCAGCAGCTTGGCAGGCGGGGGAAGCGGTGGCTACACCTTC

clone size: NA
J gene: TRBJ1-5
D gene: NA
V gene: TRBV7-9
CDR3 length: 15
CDR3 protein: CASSPRGGLNQPQHF
CDR3 DNA: TGTGCCAGCAGCCCTCGGGGGGGTTTGAATCAGCCCCAGCATTTT

clone size: NA
J gene: TRBJ2-1
D gene: TRBD2
V gene: TRBV9
CDR3 length: 19
CDR3 protein: CASSPGLAGGHDAYKEQFF
CDR3 DNA: TGTGCCAGCAGCCCCGGACTAGCGGGGGGCCACGATGCGTACAAGGAGCAGTTCTTC

clone size: NA
J gene: TRBJ1-4
D gene: TRBD1
V gene: TRBV5-1
CDR3 length: 13
CDR3 protein: CASSQGQGEKLFF
CDR3 DNA: TGCGCCAGCAGCCAAGGACAGGGGGAAAAACTGTTTTTT

clone size: NA
J gene: TRBJ1-2
D gene: NA
V gene: TRBV6-5
CDR3 length: 14
CDR3 protein: CASSYLDNFTGYTF
CDR3 DNA: TGTGCCAGCAGTTACCTGGACAACTTTACTGGCTACACCTTC

clone size: NA
J gene: TRBJ1-6
D gene: NA
V gene: TRBV30
CDR3 length: 12
CDR3 protein: CAYNILNSPLHF
CDR3 DNA: TGTGCCTATAACATCTTAAATTCACCCCTCCACTTT

clone size: once
J gene: TRBJ2-2
D gene: TRBD2
V gene: TRBV11-2
CDR3 length: 15
CDR3 protein: CASSFAGGFAGELFF
CDR3 DNA: TGTGCCAGCAGCTTTGCGGGGGGGTTTGCCGGGGAGCTGTTTTTT

clone size: NA
J gene: TRBJ1-3
D gene: TRBD1
V gene: TRBV7-2
CDR3 length: 18
CDR3 protein: CASSLAPINRGSGNTIYF
CDR3 DNA: TGTGCCAGCAGCTTAGCCCCCATAAACAGGGGTTCTGGAAACACCATATATTTT

clone size: NA
J gene: TRBJ1-5
D gene: NA
V gene: TRBV7-3
CDR3 length: 13
CDR3 protein: CASSLDHSQPQHF
CDR3 DNA: TGTGCCAGCAGCTTAGACCACAGCCAGCCCCAGCATTTT

clone size: NA
J gene: TRBJ1-5
D gene: TRBD1
V gene: TRBV28
CDR3 length: 17
CDR3 protein: CASSSPSGGLGNQPQHF
CDR3 DNA: TGTGCCAGCAGTTCCCCTTCAGGGGGCTTGGGCAATCAGCCCCAGCATTTT

clone size: NA
J gene: TRBJ2-1
D gene: TRBD2
V gene: TRBV19
CDR3 length: 15
CDR3 protein: CASSSRLAGSNEQFF
CDR3 DNA: TGTGCCAGTAGTTCCAGACTAGCGGGGTCCAATGAGCAGTTCTTC

clone size: NA
J gene: TRBJ2-2
D gene: NA
V gene: TRBV12-2
CDR3 length: 12
CDR3 protein: CASRSDTGELFF
CDR3 DNA: TGTGCAAGTCGCTCTGACACCGGGGAGCTGTTTTTT

clone size: NA
J gene: TRBJ1-6
D gene: TRBD1
V gene: TRBV5-1
CDR3 length: 14
CDR3 protein: CASRGDRGDSPLHF
CDR3 DNA: TGCGCCAGCAGGGGGGACAGGGGAGATTCACCCCTCCACTTT

clone size: NA
J gene: TRBJ1-5
D gene: NA
V gene: TRBV6-6
CDR3 length: 13
CDR3 protein: CASSYPQGQPQHF
CDR3 DNA: TGTGCCAGCAGTTACCCACAGGGACAGCCCCAGCATTTT

clone size: NA
J gene: TRBJ2-2
D gene: NA
V gene: TRBV7-2
CDR3 length: 16
CDR3 protein: CASSLRQGMDTGELFF
CDR3 DNA: TGTGCCAGCAGCTTACGGCAGGGGATGGACACCGGGGAGCTGTTTTTT

clone size: NA
J gene: TRBJ2-1
D gene: TRBD1
V gene: TRBV9
CDR3 length: 16
CDR3 protein: CASSTLQGVGYNEQFF
CDR3 DNA: TGTGCCAGCAGCACCCTTCAGGGGGTCGGTTACAATGAGCAGTTCTTC

clone size: once
J gene: TRBJ1-6
D gene: TRBD1
V gene: TRBV30
CDR3 length: 15
CDR3 protein: CAWSSTGQGASPLHF
CDR3 DNA: TGTGCCTGGAGCTCGACAGGACAGGGGGCTTCACCCCTCCACTTT

clone size: NA
J gene: TRBJ2-6
D gene: NA
V gene: TRBV7-3
CDR3 length: 18
CDR3 protein: CASSLLVRHLSGANVLTF
CDR3 DNA: TGTGCCAGCAGCTTATTAGTTCGCCACCTCTCTGGGGCCAACGTCCTGACTTTC

clone size: few
J gene: TRBJ2-1
D gene: NA
V gene: TRBV7-2
CDR3 length: 13
CDR3 protein: CASSPQMYNEQFF
CDR3 DNA: TGTGCCAGCAGCCCCCAGATGTACAATGAGCAGTTCTTC

clone size: NA
J gene: TRBJ1-2
D gene: NA
V gene: TRBV12-5
CDR3 length: 13
CDR3 protein: CASGPGLESRYTF
CDR3 DNA: TGTGCTAGTGGTCCAGGACTGGAGTCGCGCTACACCTTC